This T cell receptor (beta chain) was sequenced during a study of regulatory T cells in long-lasting Graves disease. Study conclusions and caveats: TRBV28, TRBJ1-2 and TRBJ2-5 emerged as the favored segments in persistent disease.

This sample's time point: newly diagnosed GD, antithyroid drugs for less than 3 months. From RNA extracted from PBMCs, the TCR library was made. Building of the TCR beta libraries involved iRepertoire HTBI primers and Arm-PCR of CDR3 regions. A single record per CDR3 protein comes from TCRdb applying MiXCR to the multiplex PCR reads. The sample consists of 600,000 to 650,000 distinct CDR3 sequences, around 17% of them appearing once. Notes on this clonotype: Its target is not known.

Trimming left V 0 bases short and J 4 bases short, with 11 bases between. Germline CDR1 reads SGHRS; CDR2 reads YFSETQ. The CDR3 length is 16 residues. The same data also contributed to another study, on T cells in Graves' hyperthyroidism and ophthalmopathy.

The sequence derives from a woman younger than 45 with Graves disease. Sequencing was performed on peripheral blood mononuclear cells (PBMCs), taken at new diagnosis, from a patient treated with antithyroid drugs. V is TRBV5-1 and J is TRBJ2-6; D tentatively fits TRBD1 or TRBD2 (6 bases each). Written as DNA, the CDR3 is TGCGCCAGCAGCTTGGAGGGGGGCGTCGGGGCCAACGTCCTGACTTTC. This sequence encodes CASSLEGGVGANVLTF.